These T cell receptor beta chains were read from a single sample in a study of human T cells and chemical hapten exposure. TCRdb re-analysed the RACE reads in MiXCR, keeping a single row per CDR3 protein. The repertoire holds 100,000 to 120,000 distinct CDR3 sequences, under 40% seen once, with roughly 2.7% in the top ten. This specimen consisted of whole blood, obtained in connection with sensitization to the hapten diphenylcyclopropenone (DPC). These receptor sequences come from a man in his forties with alopecia areata. Some clones in this sample may be carry-over from other donors' samples. Both conserved end residues are part of each CDR3. D genes are given only for firm matches. Not every row has a clone size; where given, it reads once, few, many or a size class.

size,D,J,V,CDR3,DNA
-,TRBD1,TRBJ1-3,TRBV7-2,CASSGTGGNGNTIYF,TGTGCCAGCAGCGGGACAGGGGGCAACGGAAACACCATATATTTT
few,TRBD1,TRBJ2-3,TRBV20-1,CSARATGGGLWTDTQYF,TGCAGTGCTAGAGCTACAGGGGGCGGATTATGGACAGATACGCAGTATTTT
-,-,TRBJ2-7,TRBV12-3/TRBV12-4,CASSRGVREYEQYF,TGTGCCAGCAGTCGGGGCGTTCGCGAATACGAGCAGTACTTC
-,TRBD2,TRBJ2-1,TRBV20-1,CSASRTSGRANEQFF,TGCAGTGCTTCCCGGACTAGCGGGAGGGCGAATGAGCAGTTCTTC
-,TRBD2,TRBJ2-2,TRBV30,CAWSDGGSSSGELFF,TGTGCCTGGAGTGATGGCGGGAGTAGTTCCGGGGAGCTGTTTTTT
-,-,TRBJ1-1,TRBV6-5,CASSYRWSSNTEAFF,TGTGCCAGCAGTTACCGGTGGAGTTCGAACACTGAAGCTTTCTTT
-,-,TRBJ2-5,TRBV9,CASSVGALVETQYF,TGTGCCAGCAGCGTGGGGGCCTTGGTAGAGACCCAGTACTTC
few,TRBD2,TRBJ2-1,TRBV18,CASSPASGRGSNEQFF,TGTGCCAGCTCACCGGCTAGCGGGAGAGGTAGCAATGAGCAGTTCTTC
few,-,TRBJ1-2,TRBV24-1,CATSAPTDYGYTF,TGTGCCACCAGTGCCCCGACTGACTATGGCTACACCTTC
-,-,TRBJ2-1,TRBV7-8,CASSLEGSFDEQFF,TGTGCCAGCAGCTTAGAGGGTAGCTTCGATGAGCAGTTCTTC
few,TRBD1,TRBJ2-3,TRBV6-5,CASTKTGTGGRTQYF,TGTGCCAGCACCAAGACCGGGACAGGGGGGCGTACGCAGTATTTT
-,-,TRBJ1-1,TRBV27,CASSLNRGGSEAFF,TGTGCCAGCAGTTTAAATAGGGGTGGGTCTGAAGCTTTCTTT
-,TRBD2,TRBJ2-3,TRBV5-1,CASFPFPGLETDTQYF,TGCGCCAGCTTCCCATTTCCGGGACTAGAAACAGATACGCAGTATTTT
-,TRBD1,TRBJ1-4,TRBV6-6,CASSYSPGQFNEKLFF,TGTGCCAGCAGTTACTCACCGGGACAGTTTAATGAAAAACTGTTTTTT
many,TRBD1,TRBJ1-2,TRBV29-1,CSGKDRGVDGYTF,TGCAGCGGGAAGGACAGGGGAGTGGATGGCTACACCTTC
-,-,TRBJ2-3,TRBV7-6,CASSSARTRTDTQYF,TGTGCCAGCAGCTCCGCCCGGACTCGGACAGATACGCAGTATTTT
-,TRBD2,TRBJ2-5,TRBV7-8,CASSLVGGAGGGRETQYF,TGTGCCAGCAGCTTAGTTGGTGGAGCGGGAGGGGGTAGAGAGACCCAGTACTTC
-,-,TRBJ2-3,TRBV9,CASSVGAGSQADTQYF,TGTGCCAGCAGCGTAGGTGCGGGGAGTCAGGCAGATACGCAGTATTTT
-,TRBD2,TRBJ2-3,TRBV20-1,CSARGTSGTSTDTQYF,TGCAGTGCTAGAGGCACTAGCGGGACTAGCACAGATACGCAGTATTTT
-,-,TRBJ2-3,TRBV29-1,CSVRGGKGDTQYF,TGCAGCGTCCGGGGCGGGAAAGGGGATACGCAGTATTTT
-,TRBD1,TRBJ2-2,TRBV29-1,CSVEDGQGRTGELFF,TGCAGCGTTGAAGACGGACAGGGTCGCACCGGGGAGCTGTTTTTT
few,TRBD2,TRBJ2-7,TRBV12-3/TRBV12-4,CASSSPAGGPGGEQYF,TGTGCCAGCAGTTCCCCCGCGGGAGGGCCAGGGGGCGAGCAGTACTTC
-,-,TRBJ1-5,TRBV16,CASSLLGPQHF,TGTGCCAGCAGTCTACTAGGGCCCCAGCATTTT
-,TRBD2,TRBJ2-4,TRBV5-1,CASSLATSGQNIQYF,TGCGCCAGCAGCTTAGCCACTAGCGGACAAAACATTCAGTACTTC
-,TRBD2,TRBJ2-1,TRBV6-5,CASSPRTSGSVDNEQFF,TGTGCCAGCAGTCCCCGGACTAGCGGGAGTGTCGACAATGAGCAGTTCTTC
-,-,TRBJ2-3,TRBV18,CASSSEVTDTQYF,TGTGCCAGCTCCTCGGAGGTCACAGATACGCAGTATTTT
-,-,TRBJ2-4,TRBV6-1,CASSEPGDPKNIQYF,TGTGCCAGCAGTGAACCAGGAGACCCAAAAAACATTCAGTACTTC
-,TRBD1,TRBJ1-6,TRBV7-2,CASSFGRQGGSPLHF,TGTGCCAGCAGCTTCGGTCGACAGGGGGGTTCACCCCTCCACTTT
-,-,TRBJ2-1,TRBV2,CASSESQAHEQFF,TGTGCCAGCAGTGAAAGTCAGGCCCATGAGCAGTTCTTC
-,TRBD2,TRBJ2-3,TRBV5-1,CASSLEREEGTQYF,TGCGCCAGCAGCTTAGAGCGGGAGGAAGGTACGCAGTATTTT
many,-,TRBJ1-4,TRBV4-3,CASSQGANKGSEKLFF,TGCGCCAGCAGCCAAGGAGCCAATAAGGGGAGTGAAAAACTGTTTTTT
-,TRBD1,TRBJ2-6,TRBV27,CASSFQGAGSGANVLTF,TGTGCCAGCAGTTTCCAGGGGGCGGGTTCTGGGGCCAACGTCCTGACTTTC
-,-,TRBJ2-1,TRBV3-1,CASSQLRGNEQFF,TGTGCCAGCAGCCAACTTAGGGGTAATGAGCAGTTCTTC
-,TRBD2,TRBJ2-3,TRBV20-1,CSAMLLAGITDTQYF,TGCAGTGCTATGCTTCTAGCGGGAATCACAGATACGCAGTATTTT
few,TRBD1,TRBJ2-5,TRBV9,CASSVATGAETQYF,TGTGCCAGCAGCGTAGCTACAGGGGCAGAGACCCAGTACTTC
-,-,TRBJ2-6,TRBV7-2,CASSLASGANGANVLTF,TGTGCCAGCAGCTTAGCCTCTGGAGCTAATGGGGCCAACGTCCTGACTTTC
-,-,TRBJ1-1,TRBV27,CASSPLGTANTEAFF,TGTGCCAGCAGCCCACTGGGGACCGCGAACACTGAAGCTTTCTTT
-,-,TRBJ1-2,TRBV19,CASSIVGAGYTF,TGTGCCAGTAGTATTGTGGGAGCTGGCTACACCTTC
-,-,TRBJ2-1,TRBV6-2/TRBV6-3,CASSPHPNEQFF,TGTGCCAGCAGCCCACACCCTAATGAGCAGTTCTTC
few,-,TRBJ1-2,TRBV10-3,CAGQGPNYGYTF,TGTGCCGGGCAGGGACCGAACTATGGCTACACCTTC
-,-,TRBJ2-7,TRBV28,CASSSTPTYEQYF,TGTGCCAGCAGTTCTACTCCTACCTACGAGCAGTACTTC
few,TRBD2,TRBJ2-2,TRBV19,CASSTASSGSVSGELFF,TGTGCCAGTAGTACGGCCTCTAGCGGGAGCGTCTCCGGGGAGCTGTTTTTT
-,-,TRBJ2-2,TRBV7-9,CASSPTRVPGTGELFF,TGTGCCAGCAGCCCCACCAGGGTTCCGGGCACCGGGGAGCTGTTTTTT
-,-,TRBJ2-1,TRBV3-1,CASSQESNEQFF,TGTGCCAGCAGCCAAGAAAGCAATGAGCAGTTCTTC
-,TRBD2,TRBJ2-1,TRBV24-1,CATSELAGSSYNEQFF,TGTGCCACCAGTGAATTAGCGGGGAGCTCCTACAATGAGCAGTTCTTC
few,TRBD1,TRBJ2-3,TRBV24-1,CATSESGTGVMDTQYF,TGTGCCACCAGTGAGTCCGGGACAGGGGTCATGGATACGCAGTATTTT
-,-,TRBJ1-5,TRBV28,CASSRQENQPQHF,TGTGCCAGCAGCCGACAGGAGAATCAGCCCCAGCATTTT
once,-,TRBJ2-3,TRBV6-1,CASKTIGILTDTQYF,TGTGCCAGCAAGACGATCGGGATTCTCACAGATACGCAGTATTTT
-,TRBD2,TRBJ2-3,TRBV29-1,CSVPSGRARWVDTQYF,TGCAGCGTTCCCAGCGGGAGGGCCCGGTGGGTAGATACGCAGTATTTT
-,TRBD1,TRBJ1-6,TRBV12-5,CASGPRDSGNSPLHF,TGTGCTAGTGGTCCCCGGGACAGTGGCAATTCACCCCTCCACTTT
-,-,TRBJ2-5,TRBV7-2,CASSSLETQYF,TGTGCCAGCAGCTCCCTGGAGACCCAGTACTTC
-,TRBD1,TRBJ2-3,TRBV29-1,CSVAWTGKGDTQYF,TGCAGCGTCGCCTGGACAGGGAAGGGGGATACGCAGTATTTT
-,-,TRBJ1-2,TRBV30,CAWSIFGGGQGYTF,TGTGCCTGGTCGATTTTTGGAGGGGGACAAGGCTACACCTTC
few,-,TRBJ1-1,TRBV29-1,CSTSTLMNTEAFF,TGCAGCACATCTACCCTCATGAACACTGAAGCTTTCTTT
-,TRBD1,TRBJ1-5,TRBV28,CASSLQRQGANQPQHF,TGTGCCAGCAGTTTGCAGCGACAGGGGGCCAATCAGCCCCAGCATTTT
few,-,TRBJ2-3,TRBV7-9,CASSLSRGLNF,TGTGCCAGCAGCTTATCCCGTGGATTGAATTTT
-,-,TRBJ1-1,TRBV29-1,CSVVDRLNTEAFF,TGCAGCGTTGTCGACAGGCTGAACACTGAAGCTTTCTTT